The 10 T cell receptor beta chains below all came from one sample that was sequenced in a study of monozygotic twins with cystic fibrosis. Clones were read by immunoSEQ multiplex PCR, and TCRdb kept only the in-frame ones, dropping some. This repertoire shows around 17,000 clones, almost 97% found once; its top ten account for less than 0.8%. The sample taken for sequencing was blood. The receptors here all came from a girl aged 2-9 years with cystic fibrosis.

The chain recombines TRBV4-3 with TRBJ2-7; 7 positions agree with TRBD1. V lost 0 bases, J lost 2 bases, and 16 bases stayed unmatched. This CDR3 region has 19 residues. The germline V gene has CDR1 LGHNA and CDR2 YSLEER. Here the CDR3 reads CASSQDYPALWQGAYEQYF. DNA of the CDR3: TGCGCCAGCAGCCAAGATTACCCCGCCTTGTGGCAGGGGGCCTACGAGCAGTACTTC.

The rearrangement uses TRBV6-5 and TRBJ2-3, with 9 bases that match TRBD1. The germline CDR1 and CDR2 sequences are MNHEY and SVGAGI. Unmatched junction bases numbered 1, after V lost 2 bases and J lost 4 bases. CDR3 length: 14 residues. In DNA form, the CDR3 reads TGTGCCAGCAGTTACGGGACAGGGTCAGATACGCAGTATTTT. It encodes CASSYGTGSDTQYF.

J is TRBJ1-6 and V is TRBV4-3, with D perhaps matching TRBD1 (5 bases). Per germline, CDR1 LGHNA and CDR2 YSLEER. V lost 0 bases to trimming and J lost 9 bases, with 12 bases between them. This CDR3 has 15 amino acids. In DNA, the CDR3 is TGCGCCAGCAGCCAAGATCTCCAGGGCCGTTCACCCCTCCACTTT. It encodes CASSQDLQGRSPLHF.

The sample holds one count of this clone. The chain couples TRBV18 to TRBJ2-2, with unresolved D. Germline CDR1 KGHSH, CDR2 LQKENI. Between the trimmed V and J ends, which lost 1 base and 0 bases, there was a span of 9 bases. The CDR3 extends over 16 amino acids. CDR3 loop: CASSPLTVTNTGELFF. CDR3 in DNA: TGTGCCAGCTCACCACTGACGGTTACGAACACCGGGGAGCTGTTTTTT.

The chain has TRBV4-3 and TRBJ1-1, with D unclear. The CDR3 loop spans 13 amino acids. V lost 2 bases to trimming and J lost 0 bases, with 4 bases between them. Germline CDR1 and CDR2: LGHNA and YSLEER. CDR3 in DNA: TGCGCCAGCAGCCAATTCATGAACACTGAAGCTTTCTTT. It translates to CASSQFMNTEAFF.

V usage is TRBV6-5 and J usage is TRBJ1-1; no firm D call. This CDR3 comprises 14 residues. V shed 5 bases and J shed 3 bases, with 13 bases lying between them. Germline values: CDR1 MNHEY, CDR2 SVGAGI. The CDR3 reads CASSDFKTDTEAFF. DNA of the CDR3: TGTGCCAGCAGTGACTTTAAAACAGACACTGAAGCTTTCTTT.

The chain has TRBV9 and TRBJ1-2; TRBD1 agrees at 7 bases. The V segment lost 3 bases and the J segment 3 bases; nucleotides outside the gene matches: 11. The CDR3 totals 16 residues. Germline assignment: CDR1 SGDLS and CDR2 YYNGEE. The CDR3 coding sequence is TGTGCCAGCAGCGGAGGCGGACAGGAGAACGACTATGGCTACACCTTC. Translation gives CASSGGGQENDYGYTF.

The chain uses TRBV5-6 and TRBJ1-5; D is ambiguous. CDR1 is SGHDT, CDR2 YYEEEE, per germline. The length of the CDR3 is 14 residues. Trimming shortened V by 4 bases and J by 4 bases, and 12 bases separated the two germline ends. CDR3 sequence: CASSPGGRNQPQHF. DNA of the CDR3: TGTGCCAGCAGCCCTGGCGGTAGGAATCAGCCCCAGCATTTT.

This clone was detected only once. The rearrangement uses TRBV25-1 and TRBJ1-1; 8 bases are a match to TRBD1. Germline V gene lookup returns CDR1 MGHDK and CDR2 SYGVNS. After removal of 3 bases from V and 4 bases from J, the junction contained 4 bases not matched to a gene. The CDR3 contains 14 residues. The CDR3 DNA is TGTGCCAGCAGTGACCACACAGGGGGCACTGAAGCTTTCTTT. Residues: CASSDHTGGTEAFF.

V and J are TRBV10-2 and TRBJ1-2, with 10 bases identical to TRBD1. This CDR3 region has 15 residues. With 5 bases clipped from V and 5 bases from J, the junction kept 8 bases outside the gene matches. Germline V CDR1 and CDR2: WSHSY, SAAADI. In nucleotides, the CDR3 is TGCGCCAGCAGTCCCGGGACAGGGGCAGGATATGGCTACACCTTC. Amino acid sequence: CASSPGTGAGYGYTF.